A selection of T cell receptor beta chains follows, all from one sample in a study of cytomegalovirus exposure and HLA in healthy donors. Sequencing was performed with immunoSEQ multiplex PCR; in TCRdb, only in-frame clones are kept and a portion is missing. Of about 240,000 clones in the sample, about three quarters were seen once. Sequencing was carried out using PBMCs. These receptors were taken from a boy younger than 18 in good health and CMV-seronegative. The CDR3 runs from the conserved cysteine through the conserved F or W. A D gene is named only where the DNA matches it firmly. The size entry is marked missing in some rows and otherwise reads once, few, many or a size class.

V	J	size	D	DNA	CDR3
TRBV4-2	TRBJ1-3	.	.	TGTGCCAGCAGCCAACGACAGGTTTTTAGCTCTGGAAACACCATATATTTT	CASSQRQVFSSGNTIYF
TRBV5-5	TRBJ1-5	few	.	TGTGCCAGCAGCTTCGCCCCAGATAGCAATCAGCCCCAGCATTTT	CASSFAPDSNQPQHF
TRBV6-1	TRBJ1-3	.	.	TGTGCCAGCAGGCAAGGACACTTATATTTT	CASRQGHLYF
TRBV7-8	TRBJ1-2	.	.	TGTGCCAGCAGCTTAGACGGCAGGGAAAACTATGGCTACACCTTC	CASSLDGRENYGYTF
TRBV4-2	TRBJ2-1	.	.	TGTGCCAGTTGCAGGACTACCAACAATGAGCAGTTCTTC	CASCRTTNNEQFF
TRBV6-5	TRBJ2-7	.	.	TGTGCCAGCACCCCCGGAGGGGCCTACGAGCAGTACTTC	CASTPGGAYEQYF
TRBV7-2	TRBJ2-3	.	TRBD1	TGTGCCAGCAGCTTAGCCCGGGACAGGGGGCAGTATTTT	CASSLARDRGQYF
TRBV19	TRBJ2-7	.	.	TGTGCCATTCAGAAAGGGACACCCACCTCCTACGGGCAGTACTTC	CAIQKGTPTSYGQYF
TRBV27	TRBJ1-5	.	.	TGTGCCAGCAGTTTAGACAGGCTCAATCAGCCCCAGCATTTT	CASSLDRLNQPQHF
TRBV6-5	TRBJ1-6	.	.	TGTGCCAGCAGTTACGAGGGAAATCATAATTCACCCCTCCACTTT	CASSYEGNHNSPLHF
TRBV18	TRBJ2-7	.	TRBD1	TGTGCCAGCTCACCCGGACAGGGGCAAACCTACGAGCAGTACTTC	CASSPGQGQTYEQYF
TRBV30	TRBJ1-2	.	.	TGTGCCTGGGGGACCGGGAGTCCTAACTATGGCTACACCTTC	CAWGTGSPNYGYTF
TRBV5-1	TRBJ1-5	.	.	TGCGCCAGCAGCTTGGAGCAGGGCAATCAGCCCCAGCATTTT	CASSLEQGNQPQHF
TRBV5-4	TRBJ2-7	.	TRBD1	TGTGCCAGCAGCCTGGATAGGGGGCCTGGCGAGCAGTACTTC	CASSLDRGPGEQYF
TRBV7-7	TRBJ1-4	few	.	TGTGCTAGCAGTTTAGCCGGGAATGAAAAACTGTTTTTT	CASSLAGNEKLFF
TRBV11-3	TRBJ2-2	once	.	TGTGCCAGCAGCTTAGATTCGACCGGGGAGCTGTTTTTT	CASSLDSTGELFF
TRBV6-5	TRBJ1-5	.	.	TGTGCCAGCAGCCTAGACCGCGACAGGCGCGCCCAGCATTTT	CASSLDRDRRAQHF
TRBV5-1	TRBJ1-3	.	.	TGCGCCAGCAAGACTTCAGGGAACACCATATATTTT	CASKTSGNTIYF
TRBV6-1	TRBJ2-4	.	TRBD2	TGTGCCAGCAGTGAAGCGCGGTTGGCGGGGGACGGCATTCAGTACTTC	CASSEARLAGDGIQYF
TRBV13	TRBJ1-1	.	.	TGTGCCAGCAGCTTAGGACTGACCAGGGACACTGAAGCTTTCTTT	CASSLGLTRDTEAFF
TRBV27	TRBJ1-2	.	TRBD1	TGTGCCAGCAGTTCAGGGTGGACAGGGAAAGGAACCTTC	CASSSGWTGKGTF
TRBV5-1	TRBJ2-1	.	.	TGCGCCAGCAGCCCTGGACAGGGAGGGATGGAGCAGTTCTTC	CASSPGQGGMEQFF
TRBV7-8	TRBJ2-7	.	TRBD1	TGTGCCAGCAGCTCCAGGACAGGGGTAAGCTACGAGCAGTACTTC	CASSSRTGVSYEQYF
TRBV7-2	TRBJ2-7	.	.	TGTGCCAGCAGCCGGAACCTAGGGGGATTTTACGAGCAGTACTTC	CASSRNLGGFYEQYF
TRBV11-2	TRBJ1-1	.	TRBD1	TGTGCCAGCAGCTCCGTCTCACAGACAGGGAGCGGAGCTTTCTTT	CASSSVSQTGSGAFF
TRBV2	TRBJ1-1	few	.	TGTGCCAGCAGGGCGACAGGTTCGAACACTGAAGCTTTCTTT	CASRATGSNTEAFF